The TCR beta chain under discussion was sequenced for a study of beta chain features in type 1 diabetes. General observations from the study: Overrepresentation of cells with high TCR expression could result from cDNA sequencing.

Investigators reverse transcribed all isolated RNA, so they sequenced expressed TCRB transcripts. The assay was immunoSEQ multiplex PCR, and TCRdb's table has in-frame clones only and misses some. The sample consists of under 450,000 clones, more than 13% of them appearing once. This clone has more than one count but fewer than ten. Its antigen remains unknown. The germline CDR1 and CDR2 sequences are MNHEY and SVGAGI. V lost 0 bases, J lost 4 bases, and 10 bases lay in between. The CDR3 runs 14 residues. This receptor was obtained from a woman between 18 and 30 years old in good health. Sequencing was carried out using naive CD4+ T cells from blood. The chain uses TRBV6-5 and TRBJ2-7, with D perhaps TRBD1 (6 bases). The CDR3 DNA reads TGTGCCAGCAGTTACTCATCAGGGGTGTACGAGCAGTACTTC. Amino acid sequence: CASSYSSGVYEQYF.